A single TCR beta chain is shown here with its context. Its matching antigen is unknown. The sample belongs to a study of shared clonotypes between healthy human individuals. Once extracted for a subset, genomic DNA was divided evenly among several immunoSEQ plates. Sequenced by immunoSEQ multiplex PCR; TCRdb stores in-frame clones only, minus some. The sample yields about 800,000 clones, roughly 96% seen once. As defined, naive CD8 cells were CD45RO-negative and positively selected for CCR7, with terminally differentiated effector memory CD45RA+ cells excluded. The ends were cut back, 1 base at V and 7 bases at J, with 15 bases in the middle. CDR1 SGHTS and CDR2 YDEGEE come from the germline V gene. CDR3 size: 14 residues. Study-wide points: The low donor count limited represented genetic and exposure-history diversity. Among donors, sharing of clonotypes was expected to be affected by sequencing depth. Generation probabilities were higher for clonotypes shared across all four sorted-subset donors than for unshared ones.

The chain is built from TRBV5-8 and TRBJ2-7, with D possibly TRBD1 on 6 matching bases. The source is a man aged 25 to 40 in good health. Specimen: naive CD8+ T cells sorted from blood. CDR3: CASSLRLGAGEQYF. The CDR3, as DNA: TGTGCCAGCAGCTTGCGTTTGGGGGCAGGGGAGCAGTACTTC.